This T cell receptor beta chain was profiled in a study of T cells in pancreatic ductal adenocarcinoma. Whole-study results and caveats: Unique clonotypes were 7.5 to 10-fold more numerous in blood than in tumor. Mean clonality was approximately 0.1 in tumors and 0.06 to 0.085 in blood, not significantly different.

No neoadjuvant therapy was given to the selected pancreatic ductal adenocarcinoma patients before their surgery. Clones were read by immunoSEQ multiplex PCR, and TCRdb kept only the in-frame ones, dropping some. The top ten clones hold roughly 18% of a sample with about 11,000 clones, more than 80% of them seen once. Concerning this clone: Its specificity is not known.

CDR3 length: 14 residues. The V gene lost 1 base and the J gene lost 2 bases, with 7 bases spanning the gap. CDR1 is MNHNS, CDR2 SASEGT, per germline. V and J are TRBV6-1 and TRBJ2-3; D not certain. Sequences were obtained from PBMCs. The origin of this receptor is a human donor with pancreatic ductal adenocarcinoma. In nucleotides, the CDR3 is TGTGCCAGCAGTGAAGTGAAGCCCACAGATACGCAGTATTTT. It codes for CASSEVKPTDTQYF.